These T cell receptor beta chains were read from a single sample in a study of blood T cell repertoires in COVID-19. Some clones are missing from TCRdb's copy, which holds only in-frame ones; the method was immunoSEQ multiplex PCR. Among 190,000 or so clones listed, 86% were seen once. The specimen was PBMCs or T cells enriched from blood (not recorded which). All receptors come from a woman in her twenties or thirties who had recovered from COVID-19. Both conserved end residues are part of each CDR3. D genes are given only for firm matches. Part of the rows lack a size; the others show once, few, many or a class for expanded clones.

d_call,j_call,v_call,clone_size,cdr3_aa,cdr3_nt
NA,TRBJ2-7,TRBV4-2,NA,CASSQGSLDSSYEQYF,TGTGCCAGCAGCCAAGGTTCCCTCGACAGCTCCTACGAGCAGTACTTC
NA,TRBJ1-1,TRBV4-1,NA,CASSQEIWRQSNTEAFF,TGCGCCAGCAGCCAAGAAATATGGCGACAGTCGAACACTGAAGCTTTCTTT
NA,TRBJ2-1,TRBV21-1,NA,CASSNCRLAGDNEQFF,TGTGCCAGCAGCAATTGCAGACTAGCGGGGGACAATGAGCAGTTCTTC
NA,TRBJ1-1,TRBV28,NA,CASSAKEGAFF,TGTGCCAGCAGCGCTAAGGAGGGGGCTTTCTTT
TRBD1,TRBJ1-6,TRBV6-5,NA,CASSRGDNSPLHF,TGTGCCAGCAGCAGGGGGGATAATTCACCCCTCCACTTT
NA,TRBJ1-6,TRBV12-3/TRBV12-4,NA,CASSPGLYSPLHF,TGTGCCAGCAGTCCAGGGCTTTATTCACCCCTCCACTTT
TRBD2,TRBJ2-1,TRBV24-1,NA,CATSGVGTSGNGEQFF,TGTGCCACCAGTGGTGTTGGGACTAGCGGGAATGGTGAGCAGTTCTTC
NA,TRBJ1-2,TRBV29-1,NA,CSVGAAELTF,TGCAGCGTTGGGGCCGCCGAGCTCACCTTC
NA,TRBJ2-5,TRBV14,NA,CASSWGETTWETQYF,TGTGCCAGCAGCTGGGGGGAGACTACATGGGAGACCCAGTACTTC
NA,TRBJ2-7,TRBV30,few,CAWSVLAGRGEQYF,TGTGCCTGGAGTGTACTGGCGGGGAGAGGCGAGCAGTACTTC
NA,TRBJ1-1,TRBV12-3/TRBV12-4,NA,CASSRATATEAFF,TGTGCCAGCAGTCGCGCGACAGCCACTGAAGCTTTCTTT
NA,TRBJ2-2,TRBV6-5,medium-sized,CASNSHTGELFF,TGTGCCAGCAACTCCCACACCGGGGAGCTGTTTTTT
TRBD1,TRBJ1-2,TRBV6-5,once,CASSRDRAQGYTF,TGTGCCAGCAGTCGGGACAGGGCCCAAGGCTACACCTTC
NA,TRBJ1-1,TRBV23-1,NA,CASIKTEGTEAFF,TGCGCCAGCATAAAGACAGAAGGCACTGAAGCTTTCTTT
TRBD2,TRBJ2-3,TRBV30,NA,CAWSLPSGKVDTQYF,TGTGCCTGGAGTCTCCCTAGCGGGAAGGTAGATACGCAGTATTTT
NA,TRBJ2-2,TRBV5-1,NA,CASSSVGSGELFF,TGCGCCAGCAGCTCGGTCGGGTCCGGGGAGCTGTTTTTT
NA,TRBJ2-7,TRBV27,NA,CASRAGDKYEQYF,TGTGCCAGCAGGGCCGGGGACAAGTACGAGCAGTACTTC
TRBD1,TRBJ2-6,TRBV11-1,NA,CASSYRGSGANVLTF,TGTGCCAGCAGCTACAGGGGCTCTGGGGCCAACGTCCTGACTTTC
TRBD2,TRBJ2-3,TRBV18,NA,CASSGTRVPTDTQYF,TGTGCCAGCTCCGGGACTAGGGTTCCCACAGATACGCAGTATTTT
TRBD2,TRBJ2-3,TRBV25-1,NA,CASRRTSGSTDTQYF,TGTGCCAGCAGAAGAACTAGCGGAAGCACAGATACGCAGTATTTT
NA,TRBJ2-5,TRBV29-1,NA,CSVEWVGAQETQYF,TGCAGCGTTGAGTGGGTAGGGGCCCAAGAGACCCAGTACTTC
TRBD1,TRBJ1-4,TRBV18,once,CASSPLGARGTRTNEKLFF,TGTGCCAGCTCACCCCTTGGGGCCAGGGGGACTCGAACTAATGAAAAACTGTTTTTT
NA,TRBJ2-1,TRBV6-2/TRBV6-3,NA,CASSRRGGNEQFF,TGTGCCAGCAGCCGGCGAGGGGGCAATGAGCAGTTCTTC
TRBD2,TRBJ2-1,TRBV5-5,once,CASSLGTSAYNEQFF,TGTGCCAGCAGCCTCGGGACTAGCGCCTACAATGAGCAGTTCTTC
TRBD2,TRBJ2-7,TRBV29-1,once,CSATSGRGKERYEQYF,TGCAGCGCCACTAGCGGGAGAGGTAAGGAGCGCTACGAGCAGTACTTC
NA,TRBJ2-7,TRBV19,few,CASSVGLNHFSYEQYF,TGTGCCAGTAGTGTGGGACTGAACCATTTCTCCTACGAGCAGTACTTC
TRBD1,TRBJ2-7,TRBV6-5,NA,CASSYSGQGHEQYF,TGTGCCAGCAGTTACTCGGGACAGGGCCACGAGCAGTACTTC
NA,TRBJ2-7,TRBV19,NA,CASSIVGSSYEQYF,TGTGCCAGTAGTATAGTTGGCAGCTCCTACGAGCAGTACTTC
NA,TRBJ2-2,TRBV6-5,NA,CASSSGEDTGELFF,TGTGCCAGCAGTTCGGGGGAGGATACCGGGGAGCTGTTTTTT
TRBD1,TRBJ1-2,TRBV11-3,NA,CASSLVRSFGTGRYYGYTF,TGTGCCAGCAGCTTAGTCCGGTCGTTTGGGACAGGGCGCTACTATGGCTACACCTTC
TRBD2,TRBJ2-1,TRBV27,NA,CASSLIAYAGGPLSYNEQFF,TGTGCCAGCAGTTTAATCGCCTACGCGGGAGGGCCTCTGTCCTACAATGAGCAGTTCTTC
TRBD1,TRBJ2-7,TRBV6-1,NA,CASSERDRAPDEQYF,TGTGCCAGCAGTGAACGGGACAGGGCGCCTGACGAGCAGTACTTC
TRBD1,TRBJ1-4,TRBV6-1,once,CASSETRTGGFIDEKLFF,TGTGCCAGCAGTGAAACCCGGACAGGGGGCTTTATCGATGAAAAACTGTTTTTT
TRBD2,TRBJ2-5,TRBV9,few,CASSVGHGTSGKTQYF,TGTGCCAGCAGCGTAGGACACGGGACTAGCGGAAAGACCCAGTACTTC
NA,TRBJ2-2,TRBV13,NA,CASSSGHLTGELFF,TGTGCCAGCAGCTCAGGACATCTCACCGGGGAGCTGTTTTTT
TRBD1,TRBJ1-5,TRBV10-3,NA,CAISEGGTDNQPQHF,TGTGCCATCAGTGAGGGCGGGACAGACAATCAGCCCCAGCATTTT
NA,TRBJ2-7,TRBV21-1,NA,CASSGPFFQGLIGEQYF,TGTGCCAGCAGCGGCCCCTTTTTTCAGGGGCTCATCGGGGAGCAGTACTTC
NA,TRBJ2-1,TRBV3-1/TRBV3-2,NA,CASSQDIAEQFF,TGTGCCAGCAGCCAAGATATAGCTGAGCAGTTCTTC
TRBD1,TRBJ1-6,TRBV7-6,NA,CASSMTGGAPNSPLHF,TGTGCCAGCAGCATGACAGGGGGCGCGCCTAATTCACCCCTCCACTTT
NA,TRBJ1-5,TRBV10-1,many,CASSDGGKGFQPQHF,TGCGCCAGCAGTGACGGAGGAAAAGGGTTTCAGCCCCAGCATTTT
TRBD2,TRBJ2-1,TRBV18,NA,CASSRGEGRYNEQFF,TGTGCCAGCTCCCGAGGGGAGGGCCGGTACAATGAGCAGTTCTTC
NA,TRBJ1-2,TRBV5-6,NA,CASSLAETGVNYGYTF,TGTGCCAGCAGCTTGGCAGAGACAGGTGTTAACTATGGCTACACCTTC
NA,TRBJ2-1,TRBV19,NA,CASSIGGYNEQFF,TGTGCCAGTAGTATTGGCGGGTACAATGAGCAGTTCTTC
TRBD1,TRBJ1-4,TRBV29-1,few,CSVRQGANEKLFF,TGCAGCGTTCGCCAGGGGGCTAATGAAAAACTGTTTTTT
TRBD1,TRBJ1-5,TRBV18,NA,CASSPGQNQPQHF,TGTGCCAGCTCACCGGGACAGAATCAGCCCCAGCATTTT
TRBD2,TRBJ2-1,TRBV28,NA,CASSLSGLAPDNEQFF,TGTGCCAGCAGTTTGTCGGGACTAGCGCCCGACAATGAGCAGTTCTTC
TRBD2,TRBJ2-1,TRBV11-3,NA,CASSLDPTASGSGNEQFF,TGTGCCAGCAGCTTAGATCCGACGGCTAGCGGGAGTGGCAATGAGCAGTTCTTC
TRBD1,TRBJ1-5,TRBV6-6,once,CASSLRRDRDNQPQHF,TGTGCCAGCAGTTTACGTCGGGACAGGGACAATCAGCCCCAGCATTTT